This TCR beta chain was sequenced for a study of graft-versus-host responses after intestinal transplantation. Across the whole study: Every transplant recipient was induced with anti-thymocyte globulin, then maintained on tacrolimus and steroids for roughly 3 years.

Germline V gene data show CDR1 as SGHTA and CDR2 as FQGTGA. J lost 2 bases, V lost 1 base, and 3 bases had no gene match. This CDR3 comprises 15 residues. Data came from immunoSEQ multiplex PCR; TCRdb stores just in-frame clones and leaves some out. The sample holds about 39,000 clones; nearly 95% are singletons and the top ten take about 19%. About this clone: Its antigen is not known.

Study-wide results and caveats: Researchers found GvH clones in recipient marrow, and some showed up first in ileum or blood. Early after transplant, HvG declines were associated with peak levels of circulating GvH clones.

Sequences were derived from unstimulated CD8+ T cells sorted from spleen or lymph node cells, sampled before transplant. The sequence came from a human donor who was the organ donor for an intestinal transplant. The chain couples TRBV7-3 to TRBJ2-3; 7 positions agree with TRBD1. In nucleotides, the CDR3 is TGTGCCAGCAGCTTAAGGACAGGACTCACAGATACGCAGTATTTT. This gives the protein CASSLRTGLTDTQYF.